The clone carrying this T cell receptor beta chain was seen more than once but under ten times. Its antigen remains unknown. A read error may explain this, as a much larger clone is one base away. Time point meaning: persistent/refractory GD, antithyroid drugs over 5 years with positive TRAb. After RNA was extracted from PBMCs, the TCR library was made from it. The CDR3 spans 13 residues. Germline V gene lookup returns CDR1 SGHAT and CDR2 FQNNGV. These data originate in a study of regulatory T cells in long-lasting Graves disease. Study observations and caveats: TCR diversity was lower in persistent Graves' patients than in newly diagnosed ones. TRBV28 was favored in persistent disease, as were TRBJ1-2 and TRBJ2-5.

Both iRepertoire HTBI primers and Arm-PCR of CDR3 regions were used to build the TCR beta libraries. MiXCR, applied by TCRdb to the multiplex PCR reads, yields one record per CDR3 protein. The sample yields 350,000 to 450,000 distinct CDR3 sequences, about a fifth seen once. Sequencing used peripheral blood mononuclear cells (PBMCs), obtained when the disease was refractory, from a patient treated with antithyroid drugs. The chain is built from TRBV11-2 and TRBJ1-1; no clear D gene. The sequence came from a female donor with Graves disease. The CDR3 here is CASSLRWNTEGFF. The CDR3 DNA reads as TGTGCCAGCAGCTTACGGTGGAACACTGAAGGTTTCTTT.